Listed below are T cell receptor beta chains from one sample, sequenced in a study of OX40 agonist ivuxolimab in advanced cancers. Using immunoSEQ multiplex PCR, the repertoire was profiled, and TCRdb retains in-frame clones only, with some absent. The sample shows just over 80,000 clones, roughly 84% of them seen only once. The specimen was CD4+ or CD8+ T cells sorted from blood, collected in a trial of the OX40 agonist ivuxolimab. The receptors stem from an adult with an advanced solid tumor such as melanoma, head and neck, liver or kidney cancer. CDR3s include the opening cysteine and the closing phenylalanine or tryptophan. D genes are given only for firm matches. Part of the rows lack a size; the others show once, few, many or a class for expanded clones.

clone size | J gene | V gene | D gene | CDR3 DNA | CDR3 protein
once | TRBJ2-1 | TRBV9 | TRBD1 | TGTGCCTCCCAACCCACGGGACAGGGGCGAAATGAGCAGTTCTTC | CASQPTGQGRNEQFF
. | TRBJ2-3 | TRBV6-1 | . | TGTGCCAGCAGAGCAGCGGCAACTAGCACAGATACGCAGTATTTT | CASRAAATSTDTQYF
. | TRBJ2-6 | TRBV19 | . | TGTGCCAGTAGTATTACAGGTTCTGGGGCCAACGTCCTGACTTTC | CASSITGSGANVLTF
. | TRBJ2-7 | TRBV30 | TRBD2 | TGTGCCTGGAGTAAAGAGATAGCGGGAGGAGGGATCTACGAGCAGTACTTC | CAWSKEIAGGGIYEQYF
. | TRBJ1-1 | TRBV18 | . | TGTGCCAGCTCCCTAATAGATAAGATTGAAGCTTTCTTT | CASSLIDKIEAFF
few | TRBJ1-1 | TRBV14 | . | TGTGCCAGCAGCTACGGACGGGCGGCGAACACTGAAGCTTTCTTT | CASSYGRAANTEAFF
. | TRBJ2-1 | TRBV5-1 | TRBD2 | TGCGCCAGCACCCTACTAGCGGGAGGGCCAGGAGTGGACAATGAGCAGTTCTTC | CASTLLAGGPGVDNEQFF
once | TRBJ1-2 | TRBV6-4 | . | TGTGCCAGCACCCCCTATGCTGGAATTAACTATGGCTACACCTTC | CASTPYAGINYGYTF
. | TRBJ1-5 | TRBV19 | TRBD1 | TGTGCCAGTAGGTACTCGACAGGGGGCAATCAGCCCCAGCATTTT | CASRYSTGGNQPQHF
. | TRBJ1-6 | TRBV5-1 | TRBD1 | TGCGCCAGCAGCTCAGACAGGGGAGGTAATTCACCCCTCCACTTT | CASSSDRGGNSPLHF
. | TRBJ1-1 | TRBV7-6 | . | TGTGCCAGCAGCTACTTGAAGGTCCCGAACACTGAAGCTTTCTTT | CASSYLKVPNTEAFF
. | TRBJ2-3 | TRBV10-3 | TRBD1 | TGTGCCATCAGTGAGTCCTACCGGGACAGAGCTAGCACAGATACGCAGTATTTT | CAISESYRDRASTDTQYF
. | TRBJ1-2 | TRBV6-5 | TRBD1 | TGTGCCAGCAGTGCATCAGGGGGCTATGGCTACACCTTC | CASSASGGYGYTF
once | TRBJ1-2 | TRBV18 | . | TGTGCCAGCTCACTTCAGGGGTATGGCTACACCTTC | CASSLQGYGYTF
. | TRBJ2-3 | TRBV7-2 | . | TGTGCCAGCAGCTTTGCGGGGGCGGGTGCAGATACGCAGTATTTT | CASSFAGAGADTQYF
. | TRBJ2-7 | TRBV11-2 | TRBD1 | TGTGCCAGCAGCACGGACAGGCTCTACGAGCAGTACTTC | CASSTDRLYEQYF
. | TRBJ2-3 | TRBV5-4 | . | TGTGCCAGCAGCTCATTCCGGGGGCTTGGAGATACGCAGTATTTT | CASSSFRGLGDTQYF
once | TRBJ2-3 | TRBV10-3 | . | TGTGCCATCAGTGTCCGGGACCCACCCACAGATACGCAGTATTTT | CAISVRDPPTDTQYF
. | TRBJ1-2 | TRBV28 | . | TGTGCCAGCAGTTTCTCAGGGTTTAGCTATGGCTACACCTTC | CASSFSGFSYGYTF
. | TRBJ2-7 | TRBV6-5 | TRBD2 | TGTGCCAGCAGTTCCGGGACTAGCGGGACCTACGAGCAGTACTTC | CASSSGTSGTYEQYF
. | TRBJ1-3 | TRBV5-1 | . | TGCGCCAGCAGCTTGGACAGAACTGACTCTGGAAACACCATATATTTT | CASSLDRTDSGNTIYF
. | TRBJ1-2 | TRBV5-4 | . | TGTGCCAGCAGCTTAATGAGGACTAACTATGGCTACACCTTC | CASSLMRTNYGYTF
. | TRBJ1-5 | TRBV19 | TRBD1 | TGTGCCAGTACCTCGGACAGGGGAGGAAGCAATCAGCCCCAGCATTTT | CASTSDRGGSNQPQHF
. | TRBJ2-7 | TRBV30 | TRBD1 | TGTGCCTGGGGCCCTTCAGGGGGCTTGGCGGGGCAGTACTTC | CAWGPSGGLAGQYF
few | TRBJ1-1 | TRBV25-1 | TRBD1 | TGTGCCAGCAGTTCAGGGGGACCGATGAACACTGAAGCTTTCTTT | CASSSGGPMNTEAFF
. | TRBJ1-2 | TRBV28 | TRBD1 | TGTGCCAGCCTACAGAGGGGACAGAGCTACTATGGCTACACCTTC | CASLQRGQSYYGYTF
. | TRBJ2-3 | TRBV7-3 | TRBD1 | TGTGCCAGCAGCTTAGAATTCGGACAGGGCAGAGATACGCAGTATTTT | CASSLEFGQGRDTQYF
. | TRBJ2-3 | TRBV7-2 | . | TGTGCCAGCAGCGAGGGAGCAGATACGCAGTATTTT | CASSEGADTQYF
few | TRBJ1-4 | TRBV14 | TRBD1 | TGTGCCAGCAGCCAAGGGACAGGGGGTAATGAAAAACTGTTTTTT | CASSQGTGGNEKLFF
. | TRBJ2-4 | TRBV30 | . | TGTGCCTGGACCCTATGGGGGAGTGATAAAAACATTCAGTACTTC | CAWTLWGSDKNIQYF
. | TRBJ1-2 | TRBV6-6 | . | TGTGCCAGCAGTTACTCGACAGTTGTCTATGGCTACACCTTC | CASSYSTVVYGYTF
. | TRBJ1-2 | TRBV12-1 | . | TGTGCCAGCAGCTGTCAGGGTCGGCAGGGGGCAATACATGGCTACACCTTC | CASSCQGRQGAIHGYTF
. | TRBJ2-1 | TRBV19 | TRBD2 | TGTGCCAGTAGTATCTTCGTGGGAGGGCCGGGTAATGAGCAGTTCTTC | CASSIFVGGPGNEQFF
once | TRBJ2-4 | TRBV27 | . | TGTGCCAGCAGTCCTCACAGAAACATTCAGTACTTC | CASSPHRNIQYF